The 20 T cell receptor beta chains in this list originate from one sample, sequenced in a study of OX40 agonist ivuxolimab in advanced cancers. Repertoires were generated with immunoSEQ multiplex PCR, while TCRdb's copy carries only in-frame clones and drops some. The sample has some 76,000 clones, over 70% seen once. The sample consisted of CD4+ or CD8+ T cells sorted from blood, taken in a trial of the OX40 agonist ivuxolimab. The receptors stem from an adult with an advanced solid tumor such as melanoma, head and neck, liver or kidney cancer.

V is TRBV7-3 and J is TRBJ2-2; D perhaps matches TRBD1 (6 bases). V shed 5 bases and J shed 0 bases, with 13 bases lying between them. CDR3 length: 16 residues. Germline V CDR1 and CDR2: SGHTA, FQGTGA. In DNA form, the CDR3 reads TGTGCCAGCAGCCCTCGACAGGTGGCGAACACCGGGGAGCTGTTTTTT. Protein product: CASSPRQVANTGELFF.

The genes are TRBV11-3 and TRBJ1-2; 7 bases agree with TRBD1. Germline V lookup: CDR1 SGHNT, CDR2 YENEEA. V shed 4 bases, J shed 4 bases, and the junction held 3 bases outside the gene matches. This CDR3 is built from 13 residues. CDR3 protein: CASSSDRVYGYTF. The CDR3 DNA follows: TGTGCCAGCAGCTCTGACAGGGTCTATGGCTACACCTTC.

A single count supports this clone. The chain has TRBV2 and TRBJ1-5; the D gene is possibly TRBD1 (6 bases). CDR1 is SNHLY and CDR2 is FYNNEI in the germline V gene. The V and J ends lost 2 bases and 4 bases respectively, with 9 bases between them. CDR3 length equals 14 residues. CDR3 residues: CASSERGGNQPQHF. The CDR3 coding sequence is TGTGCCAGCAGTGAAAGGGGGGGGAATCAGCCCCAGCATTTT.

The genes are TRBV11-2 and TRBJ2-7; TRBD2 matches 11 bases. J was trimmed by 5 bases and V by 6 bases; bases with no gene match: 9. The CDR3 is 15 residues long. The germline V gene has CDR1 SGHAT and CDR2 FQNNGV. CDR3 in amino acids: CASSDVAGGLDEQYF. DNA of the CDR3: TGTGCCAGCAGTGACGTAGCGGGAGGGTTAGACGAGCAGTACTTC.

The V and J genes are TRBV28 and TRBJ2-7; D is ambiguous. V dropped 5 bases and J dropped 5 bases, with 19 bases sitting between them. The CDR3 runs to 15 residues. The germline V gene encodes CDR1 MDHEN and CDR2 SYDVKM. This CDR3 is CASSPPLGMRNEQYF. The CDR3 region has the DNA TGTGCCAGCAGTCCTCCGCTGGGAATGAGGAACGAGCAGTACTTC.

V and J are TRBV5-1 and TRBJ1-2; D is unresolved. The CDR3 spans 14 residues. Germline CDR1 and CDR2: SGHRS and YFSETQ. V was clipped by 4 bases and J by 6 bases, with 16 bases between them. In DNA, the CDR3 is TGCGCCAGCAGCGCCACAGTAGACACGGATGGCTACACCTTC. This encodes CASSATVDTDGYTF. The full variable domain, in which reference TRBV5-1 and TRBJ1-2 provide the parts outside the CDR3, is KAGVTQTPRYLIKTRGQQVTLSCSPISGHRSVSWYQQTPGQGLQFLFEYFSETQRNKGNFPGRFSGRQFSNSRSEMNVSTLELGDSALYLCASSATVDTDGYTFGSGTRLTVV.

CDR3: CASSPNFGYEQYF. As DNA, the CDR3 is TGTGCCAGTAGTCCGAATTTTGGCTACGAGCAGTACTTC. The genes are TRBV19 and TRBJ2-7; D gene unclear. Germline CDR1 and CDR2: LNHDA and SQIVND (reference sequence). The ends were cut back, 5 bases at V and 3 bases at J, with 11 bases in the middle. This CDR3 is built from 13 residues.

This clone was detected a few times. V gene TRBV19 combines with J gene TRBJ2-1; D is unresolved. The CDR3 spans 16 residues. The germline V gene encodes CDR1 LNHDA and CDR2 SQIVND (reference sequence). V lost 5 bases and J 0 bases, leaving 14 bases between the germline ends. The CDR3 nucleotides read TGTGCCAGTAGTCTCCTGGACCGAGTCTCCTACAATGAGCAGTTCTTC. Residues: CASSLLDRVSYNEQFF.

This clone is a singleton in its sample. This chain connects TRBV11-2 to TRBJ2-7, with a tentative D call TRBD1 (6 bases). The germline V gene has CDR1 SGHAT and CDR2 FQNNGV. The V end lost 10 bases, the J end lost 3 bases, and 16 bases lay between the germline ends. This CDR3 comprises 13 residues. The CDR3 loop is CATSTGSYYEQYF. The CDR3 region has the DNA TGTGCCACCTCGACAGGATCCTACTACGAGCAGTACTTC.

The chain has TRBV5-1 and TRBJ1-1, with TRBD1 identical over 9 bases. Germline V lookup: CDR1 SGHRS, CDR2 YFSETQ. V trimming: 4 bases; J trimming: 4 bases; junction bases outside the gene matches: 5. This CDR3 spans 14 amino acids. DNA of the CDR3: TGCGCCAGCAGCAGACAGGGGGAAGGCACTGAAGCTTTCTTT. The encoded protein is CASSRQGEGTEAFF.

The chain is built from TRBV28 and TRBJ2-7; TRBD1 matches 7 bases. Germline CDR1 reads MDHEN; CDR2 reads SYDVKM. After removal of 5 bases from V and 3 bases from J, the junction contained 10 bases not matched to a gene. The CDR3 sequence is 15 residues long. Written as DNA, the CDR3 is TGTGCCAGCAGTCCTCGTGGGACAGCCAACTACGAGCAGTACTTC. It encodes CASSPRGTANYEQYF.

This clone showed up just a few times. The chain employs TRBV7-9 and TRBJ2-1; weak D call: TRBD2 (7 bases). Germline lookup yields CDR1 SEHNR and CDR2 FQNEAQ (reference sequence). Trimming pared 1 base from V and 10 bases from J, leaving 14 bases between. The CDR3 covers 14 residues. This CDR3 reads CASSLVRRGQEQFF. As DNA, the CDR3 is TGTGCCAGCAGCTTAGTCCGGCGGGGGCAGGAGCAGTTCTTC. Supplemented by reference TRBV7-9 and TRBJ2-1, the full variable domain reads DTGVSQNPRHKITKRGQNVTFRCDPISEHNRLYWYRQTLGQGPEFLTYFQNEAQLEKSRLLSDRFSAERPKGSFSTLEIQRTEQGDSAMYLCASSLVRRGQEQFFGPGTRLTVL.

The rearrangement joins TRBV27 to TRBJ2-3; 9 nucleotides match TRBD2. J gave up 1 base and V 6 bases, and 5 bases lay outside the gene matches. CDR1 MNHEY and CDR2 SMNVEV come from the germline V gene (reference sequence). This CDR3 spans 15 amino acids. CDR3 coding DNA: TGTGCCAGCAGACCCTGGACTAGCGGCACAGATACGCAGTATTTT. Its protein product is CASRPWTSGTDTQYF.

The V call is TRBV7-2, the J call TRBJ1-2, with D perhaps TRBD1 (5 bases). Deletions cut 3 bases from V and 4 bases from J, with 12 bases between. CDR3 size: 14 residues. CDR1 SGHTA and CDR2 FQGNSA come from the germline V gene. CDR3 sequence reads: CASSFPGLGYGYTF. The CDR3 DNA reads as TGTGCCAGCAGCTTCCCGGGGCTTGGCTATGGCTACACCTTC. Full variable domain (missing parts from reference TRBV7-2 and TRBJ1-2): GAGVSQSPSNKVTEKGKDVELRCDPISGHTALYWYRQSLGQGLEFLIYFQGNSAPDKSGLPSDRFSAERTGGSVSTLTIQRTQQEDSAVYLCASSFPGLGYGYTFGSGTRLTVV.

This clone was seen a single time. The rearrangement joins TRBV10-3 to TRBJ2-5; tentatively, D is TRBD1 (5 bases). The CDR3 contains 13 residues. Germline-derived CDR1 and CDR2 are ENHRY and SYGVKD. V shed 6 bases and J shed 1 base, with 9 bases lying between them. The CDR3 loop reads CAISYGAQETQYF. CDR3 DNA sequence: TGTGCCATCAGCTATGGGGCCCAAGAGACCCAGTACTTC.

The genes are TRBV18 and TRBJ2-7; D unresolved. The V and J ends lost 0 bases and 1 base respectively, with 7 bases between them. Germline CDR1 and CDR2: KGHSH and LQKENI. This CDR3 has 14 amino acids. This CDR3 reads CASSPPSTSYEQYF. CDR3 sequence (DNA): TGTGCCAGCTCACCACCCTCGACATCCTACGAGCAGTACTTC.

The chain joins TRBV11-1 to TRBJ1-4, with D uncertain. V was trimmed by 5 bases and J by 8 bases, leaving 12 bases between them. From germline, CDR1 is SGHAT and CDR2 FQDESV (reference sequence). The CDR3 has 13 residues. CDR3 sequence: CASSQWVGEKLFF. Here the CDR3 DNA reads TGTGCCAGCAGCCAGTGGGTTGGAGAAAAACTGTTTTTT.

The chain has TRBV10-3 and TRBJ1-5; D may be TRBD1 (5 bases). The germline V gene encodes CDR1 ENHRY and CDR2 SYGVKD. V lost 9 bases and J 1 base, leaving 19 bases between the germline ends. The CDR3 consists of 16 residues. The CDR3 reads CAMELHPGLSNQPQHF. The CDR3, as DNA: TGTGCCATGGAGCTCCATCCGGGACTCAGCAATCAGCCCCAGCATTTT.

V is TRBV9 and J is TRBJ2-2; D possibly corresponds to TRBD2 (6 bases). The CDR3 is 15 residues long. Germline assignment: CDR1 SGDLS and CDR2 YYNGEE. V lost 3 bases and J lost 1, with 10 bases in between. The CDR3 protein is CASSGLDKNTGELFF. CDR3 bases: TGTGCCAGCAGCGGACTAGACAAGAACACCGGGGAGCTGTTTTTT.

This clone was recorded a few times. The rearrangement joins TRBV28 to TRBJ2-5, with a tentative D call TRBD1 (6 bases). CDR3 length: 15 residues. Germline V gene sequence: CDR1 MDHEN, CDR2 SYDVKM. Trimming pared 2 bases from V and 5 bases from J, leaving 15 bases between. The CDR3 DNA reads TGTGCCAGCAGTTTAGTAGGGGGACACGGGGAGACCCAGTACTTC. Amino acids: CASSLVGGHGETQYF. The whole variable domain, filled in from reference TRBV28 and TRBJ2-5, reads DVKVTQSSRYLVKRTGEKVFLECVQDMDHENMFWYRQDPGLGLRLIYFSYDVKMKEKGDIPEGYSVSREKKERFSLILESASTNQTSMYLCASSLVGGHGETQYFGPGTRLLVL.